Sequencing of this TCR beta chain was carried out in a study of cytomegalovirus exposure and HLA in healthy donors (dated by TCRdb to about 2017). In terms of the full investigation: An earlier analysis of several hundred of the donors reported about 250 Gb of sequence data and around 120 million unique TCR beta sequences from 190 million or so T cells. An early release that covered approximately 600 HLA-typed donors contained approximately 300 gigabases of sequencing data and tens of millions of unique TCR sequences. Of the roughly 400 genotyped donors, 65% to 90% fell in the genetic ancestry cluster associated with self-reported Caucasian donors. The study aimed to test whether signatures of past pathogen exposure could be identified by cataloging public T cell receptors. The study used immunosequencing to profile the T cell repertoires of 666 subjects and linked those repertoires to cytomegalovirus serostatus. In addition to the first cohort of roughly 670 subjects, a separate validation cohort of approximately 130 different subjects was used. The study combined high-throughput TCR immunosequencing, statistical association of individual TCRs with disease status, and machine learning to predict cytomegalovirus infection status. In a later analysis, previously published TCR beta repertoires from 500 to 750 donors were re-analyzed and high-resolution HLA genotyping was added so that TCR occurrence patterns could be studied. In the later analysis, no new phenotypic data were used to find candidate immune exposures; instead, reliance was placed on TCR beta sequences and their occurrence across donors. An earlier analysis of around 540 of the donors applied high-throughput TCR beta sequencing to assess whether each TCR beta V gene segment acted as functional or pseudogenic. Donor age, sex, ethnicity and CMV serostatus were collected together with the repertoire data. A later genetic analysis used genome-wide SNP genotypes for about 55% of the 666 donors, treating that subset as a discovery cohort. Every repertoire in the discovery cohort had been generated on one and the same sequencing platform. Both class I and class II loci were covered by HLA typing, at four-digit resolution. The number of donors typed differed by locus, with roughly 629-640 for A, B, C, DRB1 and DQB1, 522 for DQA1, 600 to 610 for DPA1, and around 430 for DPB1. A handful of DR-DQ haplotypes were handled as single units for association and clustering because linkage in the cohort was strong. Across approximately 420 genotyped donors of the cohort, an average of roughly 250,000 unique TCR beta nucleotide sequences per donor were sequenced, and around 19% of those sequences were non-productive. Broader findings and caveats from the paper: A further reported finding was that TCR beta sequences accurately predicted the HLA-A and HLA-B alleles for most subjects in the first cohort. Sequencing depth was assumed to be roughly uniform across donors in the presence/absence analyses, though that assumption may not hold. Roughly 15 rarely observed V segments, including chromosome 9 orphons, were excluded from the earlier analysis of several hundred of the donors because counts were too low. An earlier analysis of approximately 570 of the donors showed that most TCR beta V segments appeared in productive rearrangements either about 90% or about 30% of the time, which broadly matched IMGT annotations. The classifier was reported to diagnose cytomegalovirus status with high specificity and sensitivity in both the original cohort and the validation cohort. The authors suggested that the approach could potentially be generalized to other disease states and immunological phenotypes. A few of the identified cytomegalovirus-associated TCR beta chains were confirmed in vitro to be specific for cytomegalovirus antigens. In a later analysis, HLA-associated TCR beta chains were found to be more clonally expanded and to have lower generation probabilities than equally common non-associated chains. When HLA alleles, especially DR and DQ, strongly co-occurred, attributing TCR associations to individual alleles was difficult. Because HLA typing was missing for some donors at each locus, association tests included only the typed subset. Correlated functional status among segregating V segments might reflect linkage disequilibrium, but an unknown experimental factor could not be ruled out. According to a later analysis, TCR association rates differed among HLA loci, with DRB1 alleles showing the most associated TCRs and HLA-C alleles showing the fewest. In a later analysis, several top co-occurrence clusters were reported to appear linked to parvovirus B19, influenza, CMV and Epstein-Barr virus. For the cohort, immune exposure information was limited to CMV serostatus. A later genetic analysis associated a missense DCLRE1C variant with V-gene and J-gene trimming of TCR beta chains, and an independent cohort replicated the association. A total of 150 or so TCR beta chains were listed by the study as associated with cytomegalovirus. Only TCR beta chains were sequenced in this cohort, and the absence of alpha or paired-chain data limited detectable features. Some IMGT-functional V segments, including TRBV6-2 and TRBV6-3, could not be told apart with the 87-base-pair reads, so those segments were excluded. In a later analysis, most CMV-associated TCR beta chains were found to appear HLA-restricted, with HLA associations seemingly driven largely by CMV exposure. A later genetic analysis reported fewer N-insertions in productive TCRs among donors in an Asian-associated ancestry cluster than the roughly 700-donor mean. Most TCR sequences were seen in very few donors, while some public TCRs were found in many individuals. A cluster of highly shared sequence variants was judged likely to be a technical artifact of the sequencing pipeline. In a later analysis, around 15,000 TCR beta sequences were associated with specific HLA alleles at a false discovery rate of 0.05.

The cohort comprised some 700 healthy bone marrow donors. At the time of sampling, all cohort members were nominally healthy, though unrecorded immune exposures were likely present. The donor tested CMV seropositive, placing the donor among the 250 to 350 seropositive members of the cohort. A peripheral blood sample was provided by each donor, and peripheral blood mononuclear cells were used for TCR beta sequencing. Genomic DNA extraction from the blood cell samples was performed with the Qiagen DNeasy Blood Extraction Kit. This clone was seen once. No antigen is known for it. Nothing much larger sits one base from this clone, and base qualities are not available. CDR3 length: 14 amino acids, cysteine to phenylalanine. CDR3 DNA only is kept here, 42 bases in frame from base 1. Reading the germline V gene gives CDR1 MNHEY and CDR2 SVGAGI. V gives up 2 bases and J gives up 2 bases, and the segment between their germline ends measures 10 bases.

The library relied on the immunoSEQ multiplex PCR assay. For the multiplex PCR, a mixture combining 60 forward primers for TCR Vbeta segments and 13 reverse primers for TCR Jbeta segments was used. The CDR3 region of rearranged TCR beta genes was amplified from genomic DNA with a multiplex PCR assay. On the Illumina HiSeq System, the amplified TCR beta libraries were sequenced as 87-base-pair reads. In the source study's methods: A later analysis counted tens of millions of unique TCR beta chains across the 500 to 850 repertoires, and 9 million to 14 million of these chains were shared by at least two donors. Raw reads were error-corrected and collapsed into unique sequences with a nearest-neighbor algorithm that merged closely related sequences to remove PCR and sequencing errors. To assign V, D and J gene segments, CDR3 sequences were aligned to IMGT reference sequences. For a sequence to be retained, a match of at least six nucleotides was required to both a V gene segment and a J gene segment. A rearrangement counted as productive if the CDR3 had no stop codons and remained in frame with V and J, and every other rearrangement counted as non-productive. Following IMGT convention, CDR3 was defined as the stretch from the second conserved V-encoded cysteine up to the conserved J-encoded phenylalanine. Sequences without an unambiguous match to a single V gene segment were excluded from the earlier analysis of several hundred of the donors. In an earlier analysis of 587 of the donors, V segments were called functional above 56.7% productive rearrangements and were called segregating when the between-donor standard deviation exceeded 5%. To diagnose cytomegalovirus status from the catalog of TCR beta chain sequences, a statistical classification framework was built. In a later analysis, V and J genes were assigned by comparing TCR nucleotide sequences against IMGT/GENE-DB human TR gene sequences. The TCRdist pipeline was used in a later analysis to assign CDR3 sequences and most-parsimonious VDJ recombination scenarios. In a later analysis, each TCR beta chain was defined by its CDR3 amino acid sequence together with its V-gene family, and reads without a unique V-gene family were excluded. In a later analysis, 550 to 650 highly shared, low-generation-probability nucleotide sequences were removed to address suspected cross-contamination and a sequencing artifact. For each public chain, a later analysis derived a clonal expansion index from normalized ranks of inferred template counts within each repertoire. A later analysis computed generation probabilities with a VDJ recombination model fitted to out-of-frame rearrangements, and checked the results against IGoR. In a later analysis, hypergeometric tests were used to score TCR-TCR, TCR-HLA and TCR-CMV co-occurrence, with a repertoire-size bias correction applied to TCR pairs. In a later analysis, false discovery rates were estimated by permuting HLA or CMV assignments 20 times. In a later analysis, co-occurring TCRs were grouped using DBSCAN, with TCRdist sequence similarity added in when clustering inside HLA-allele-positive subsets. Repertoires with fewer than 30,000 or more than 120,000 public chains were left out of co-occurrence clustering, as were five repertoires with anomalous nucleotide sharing. TCRdb limited this immuneACCESS table to in-frame rearrangements with V and J called. A share of clones is missing; checked studies link under half to unresolved V genes, and the rest is unexplained. From that table come the V and J calls and clone size; the DNA was used to work out D and trimming. Here the sample has under 150,000 clones; roughly 78% occur a single time. The top ten clonotypes cover approximately 4% of the sample.

The rearrangement joined TRBV6-5 to TRBJ2-7; TRBD1 might be the D gene, on 5 matching bases. Input material: PBMCs. The source is a man in his forties or fifties in good health and CMV-seropositive. DNA sequence: TGTGCCAGCAGTTACGTGCAGGGTCCCTACGAGCAGTACTTC. Protein translation: CASSYVQGPYEQYF.